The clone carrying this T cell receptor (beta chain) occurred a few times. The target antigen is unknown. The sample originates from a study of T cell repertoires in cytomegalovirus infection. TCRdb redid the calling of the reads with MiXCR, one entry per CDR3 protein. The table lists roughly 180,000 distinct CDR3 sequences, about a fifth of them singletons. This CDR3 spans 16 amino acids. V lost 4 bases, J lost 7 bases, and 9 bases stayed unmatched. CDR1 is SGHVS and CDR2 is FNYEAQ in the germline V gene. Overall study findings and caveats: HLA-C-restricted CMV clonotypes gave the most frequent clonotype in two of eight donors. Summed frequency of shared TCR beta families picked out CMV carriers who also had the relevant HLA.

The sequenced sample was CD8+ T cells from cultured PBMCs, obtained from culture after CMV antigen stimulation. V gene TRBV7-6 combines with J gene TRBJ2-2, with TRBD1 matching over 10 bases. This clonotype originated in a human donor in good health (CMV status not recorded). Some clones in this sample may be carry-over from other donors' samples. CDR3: CASSSPGTGDGGELFF. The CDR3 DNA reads TGTGCCAGCAGCTCTCCCGGGACAGGGGATGGCGGGGAGCTGTTTTTT.